Below, one TCR beta chain is given with its context. What it recognizes is unknown. This CDR3 contains 15 residues. Germline-derived CDR1 and CDR2 are MNHNY and SVGAGI (reference sequence). The V and J ends lost 4 bases and 6 bases, in that order; junction bases with no gene match: 6. Repertoires were generated with immunoSEQ multiplex PCR, while TCRdb's copy carries only in-frame clones and drops some. The sample carries approximately 74,000 clones, around 86% recorded once. This sample stems from a study of T cell responses to AZD1222 COVID-19 vaccine. Overall study results and limits: Only 5 to 7 AZD1222 recipients were seropositive at baseline.

The chain has TRBV6-6 and TRBJ2-1; TRBD2 aligns across 10 bases. The clonotype originates from an adult in good health. Sequences were derived from peripheral blood, sampled on day 0 of AZD1222 vaccination. The CDR3 DNA sequence: TGTGCCAGCAGTTCCGGGACTAGCGAAGCCAATGAGCAGTTCTTC. Protein product: CASSSGTSEANEQFF.